This T cell receptor (beta chain) was sequenced during a study of blood T cell repertoires in COVID-19. Per germline, CDR1 MNHEY and CDR2 SMNVEV (reference sequence). V was pared by 6 bases and J by 5 bases, with 4 bases of the junction left unmatched. This CDR3 comprises 14 residues. Generated by immunoSEQ multiplex PCR, the TCRdb table keeps only in-frame clones and is missing some. Of some 180,000 clones in the sample, 87% were seen once. The clonotype comes from a man in his sixties with active or convalescent COVID-19. The sample consisted of peripheral blood. The V and J genes are TRBV27 and TRBJ2-1, with 10 bases fitting TRBD1. The CDR3 sequence: CASSWDRGHNEQFF. DNA for the CDR3: TGTGCCAGCAGCTGGGACAGGGGCCACAATGAGCAGTTCTTC.